These T cell receptor beta chains were read from a single sample in a study of T cells after yellow fever vaccination. TCRdb itself ran the 5' RACE reads through MiXCR, one entry per CDR3 protein. This table has about 45,000 distinct CDR3 sequences, about 7% appearing once. Material: CD8+ T cells not binding an NS4B(214-222) dextramer, sorted from PBMCs, obtained 45 days after the yellow fever booster vaccination. Receptors were obtained from a man aged 25-45 years who received the YFV17D yellow fever vaccine. Both conserved end residues are part of each CDR3. Each record gives: clone size, CDR3 length, J gene, V gene, CDR3 protein. Size tells how often a clone was seen (once, few, many) or the class of an expanded clone, and some rows leave it out.

>many|14|TRBJ2-7|TRBV23-1
CASSQSYFSYEQYF
>many|15|TRBJ1-2|TRBV6-5
CASSYSDTLGYGYTF
>many|13|TRBJ1-5|TRBV6-5
CASSYSVHQPQHF
>few|15|TRBJ2-2|TRBV24-1
CATSDLFTGTGELFF
>few|11|TRBJ2-7|TRBV10-3
CAIRDNYEQYF
>many|16|TRBJ2-2|TRBV30
CAWSVIAGGYTGELFF
>.|15|TRBJ2-7|TRBV7-9
CASSSYRDPNAGQYF
>many|12|TRBJ2-1|TRBV29-1
CSVEEQGIEQFF
>many|16|TRBJ2-2|TRBV4-3
CASSQDPPPNTGELFF
>.|16|TRBJ1-3|TRBV7-6
CASSSPTFPTGNTIYF
>many|11|TRBJ2-3|TRBV9
CASSVGDTQYF
>.|15|TRBJ1-1|TRBV20-1
CSAWTVGTLNTEAFF
>many|17|TRBJ2-1|TRBV10-3
CAISEYWTSGVYNEQFF
>few|17|TRBJ1-5|TRBV20-1
CSATPGQRVTGNQPQHF
>few|15|TRBJ2-3|TRBV12-3/TRBV12-4
CASSTRQGGTDTQYF
>many|17|TRBJ2-6|TRBV5-1
CASSPHETLTGANVLTF
>.|15|TRBJ2-7|TRBV7-6
CASSIGTPSSYEQYF
>many|12|TRBJ2-5|TRBV12-3/TRBV12-4
CASSGQPQAQYF
>many|14|TRBJ2-1|TRBV5-5
CASSSGDSYNEQFF
>many|14|TRBJ1-5|TRBV28
CASSQTGTNQPQHF
>many|17|TRBJ2-3|TRBV6-5
CASSYSAPGVLNYTQYF
>many|14|TRBJ2-7|TRBV7-9
CASSPPGGRYEQYF
>many|19|TRBJ1-4|TRBV11-1
CASSPEDGYREGPNEKLFF
>many|13|TRBJ2-3|TRBV6-5
CASSYGGTDTQYF
>few|15|TRBJ2-3|TRBV27
CASSFGRELEDTQYF
>many|16|TRBJ2-7|TRBV7-2
CASSLPRTSWEIEQYF